The 8 T cell receptor delta chains reported below all come from one sample, sequenced in a study of γδ T cells in repeated Plasmodium falciparum infection. TCRdb reprocessed the multiplex PCR reads through CATT. The data hold around 86,000 delta-chain clones, with 1.4% observed a single time. Gammadelta T cells were flow-sorted from PBMC into Vgamma9/Vdelta2+ and Vdelta2-negative populations for bulk analysis. Sequencing used gamma-delta T cells from blood. The receptors come from a pool of human donors (malaria-infected and uninfected, not separated).

This clone has only a few counts. A far bigger clonotype differs at one base, so this is likely a read error. This specimen includes other DNA sequences encoding the same CDR3. The chain couples TRDV1 to TRDJ1; TRDD3 aligns across 12 bases. Since TCRdb gives no J gene, matching the DNA to germline was used here to assign it. After removal of 0 bases from V and 2 bases from J, the junction contained 19 bases not matched to a gene. This CDR3 is built from 22 residues. The germline gives CDR1 TSWWSYY, CDR2 QGS. The DNA for the CDR3 is TGTGCTCTTGGGGAACTTATAGCTCGAGCTCTAACTGGGGGATACCAGACCGATAAACTCATCTTT. Translated: CALGELIARALTGGYQTDKLIF.

This clone was detected a few times. TCRdb's protein, taken from a much larger clone, differs from this DNA's translation at residue 11, likely owing to a read error; the protein displayed comes from the DNA. This chain joins TRDV1 and TRDJ1, with 9 bases lining up with TRDD3. The J gene is not listed in TCRdb, so it was assigned here from a DNA match to germline. The germline V gene has CDR1 TSWWSYY and CDR2 QGS. V trimming: 1 base; J trimming: 0 bases; junction bases outside the gene matches: 27. The CDR3 extends over 24 amino acids. CDR3 in DNA: TGTGCTCTTGGGGAACCGACGGCCCCAAACCTCCTCTTATACTGGGGGAATTACACCGATAAACTCATCTTT. Protein: CALGEPTAPNLLLYWGNYTDKLIF.

This clone has more than one count but fewer than ten. Translating this DNA gives a protein that differs at residue 4 from the TCRdb one, which belongs to a much larger clone; a read error is likely, and the protein shown is this translation. J is TRDJ3 and V is TRDV2; 9 nucleotides agree with TRDD3. Germline matching of the DNA provided the J gene here, since TCRdb leaves it blank. Germline loops: CDR1 GEAIGNYY, CDR2 EKD. The CDR3 sequence is 18 residues long. The CDR3 loop reads CACGTLGDSSWDTRQMFF. CDR3 nucleotide sequence: TGTGCCTGTGGCACCTTGGGGGATAGCTCCTGGGACACCCGACAGATGTTTTTC.

A few counts support this clone. The TCRdb protein comes from a much larger clone and disagrees with this DNA's translation at residue 8, likely due to a read error; the protein given here is derived from the DNA. The J gene is TRDJ3, the V gene TRDV2, with D uncertain. No J gene is reported in TCRdb; it was inferred here by comparing the DNA with germline. Germline V gene data show CDR1 as GEAIGNYY and CDR2 as EKD. V was shortened by 0 bases and J by 2 bases, with 16 bases between the two germline ends. The CDR3 totals 19 residues. The CDR3 sequence is CACDTLEAPRPWDTRQMFF. The CDR3, as DNA: TGTGCCTGTGACACCCTAGAGGCTCCACGTCCCTGGGACACCCGACAGATGTTTTTC.

Only a few counts were recorded for this clone. This DNA's translation differs at residue 16 from TCRdb's protein, which comes from a much larger clone; a read error is likely, and the protein shown is translated from the DNA. The rearrangement links TRDV1 to TRDJ1, with 12 bases lining up with TRDD3. The J gene, left out of TCRdb, was set here by checking the DNA against germline. J lost 10 bases, V lost 7 bases, and 25 bases had no gene match. The V gene's germline CDR1 is TSWWSYY and CDR2 QGS. This CDR3 has 19 residues. The CDR3 reads CALVPKSSNRTGGYRGLIF. The CDR3 bases are TGTGCTCTTGTCCCCAAATCTTCCAACCGTACTGGGGGATACAGGGGACTCATCTTT.

This clone was counted a few times. A single base is all that separates this from a far larger clone, so a read error is likely. The sample contains more than one DNA sequence encoding this CDR3. V usage is TRDV2 and J usage is TRDJ3; 9 nucleotides match TRDD3. TCRdb is silent on the J gene; assignment here came from matching the DNA to germline. The CDR3 sequence is 16 residues long. Germline-derived CDR1 and CDR2 are GEAIGNYY and EKD. CDR3 DNA sequence: TGTGCCTGTGACGGGGGATACTCCTGGGACACCCGGCAGATGTTTTTC. Amino acid sequence: CACDGGYSWDTRQMFF.

This clone was observed a few times. The protein TCRdb lists belongs to a much larger clone and differs from this DNA's translation at residue 14, which points to a read error; the protein shown is made from the DNA. The genes are TRDV1 and TRDJ1; 9 bases line up with TRDD2. No J gene is reported in TCRdb; it was inferred here by comparing the DNA with germline. V shed 1 base, J shed 0 bases, and the junction held 24 bases outside the gene matches. There are 23 residues in the CDR3. From germline, CDR1 is TSWWSYY and CDR2 QGS. Here the CDR3 DNA reads TGTGCTCTTGGGGAACATTGTTGTAGGCCTTCCTACTCCCACGGGGGATACACCGATAAACTCATCTTT. This codes for CALGEHCCRPSYSHGGYTDKLIF.

For this clone: TCRdb attributes to this sequence the protein of a much larger clone, which differs from the DNA translation at residue 3; a read error is likely, and the protein displayed is translated from the DNA. The chain carries TRDV1 and TRDJ1; 13 nucleotides agree with TRDD3. TCRdb supplies no J gene; here it was assigned by aligning the nucleotide sequence to germline. CDR1 is TSWWSYY, CDR2 QGS, per germline. There are 20 residues in the CDR3. CDR3: CAPGERLIRTGGYGADKLIF. The CDR3 coding sequence is TGTGCTCCTGGGGAACGCCTGATTCGGACTGGGGGATACGGGGCCGATAAACTCATCTTT.